The T cell receptor (beta chain) described here comes from a study of control samples from healthy donors and cancer patients. Sequencing used immunoSEQ multiplex PCR; TCRdb keeps in-frame clones, though not all of them. The data show 120,000 to 150,000 clones, around 90% seen once. The J segment lost 7 bases and the V segment lost 10 bases, leaving 11 bases of the junction unmatched. Germline V gene lookup returns CDR1 SGHVS and CDR2 FQNEAQ. The CDR3 is made up of 15 amino acids. What was sequenced was blood. This chain joins TRBV7-8 and TRBJ2-1; TRBD2 aligns across 12 bases. This TCR was sampled from a man aged 30 to 45 in good health. The CDR3 loop is CATKERLAGDNEQFF. Written as DNA, the CDR3 is TGTGCCACCAAGGAACGACTAGCGGGGGATAATGAGCAGTTCTTC.